This T cell receptor beta chain was observed in a study of T-cell reconstitution after alpha-beta-depleted transplantation in children. As regards this clonotype: The antigen is undetermined.

Findings of the study overall: Newly made T cells mostly supplied T-cell counts and diversity one year after transplant. In patients about two months after transplant, alpha-beta T cells reportedly arose from several hundred expanded graft clones. Surviving recipient T cells and thymic progenitors produced the high day-60 TCRbeta diversity seen in some patients.

During its preparation, the TCRbeta library received unique molecular identifiers. One entry per CDR3 protein results from TCRdb running MiXCR on the PCR reads. The sample includes about a million distinct CDR3 sequences, around 30% seen only once; the top ten take more than 25%. V lost 9 bases to trimming and J lost 8 bases; unmatched junction nucleotides: 16. In germline, CDR1 is MDHEN, CDR2 SYDVKM. The CDR3 has 15 residues. This chain uses TRBV28 with TRBJ1-2, with 9 nucleotides matching TRBD1. The sequencing here drew on PBMCs, mostly from graft donor cells, taken 360 days after TCRalphabeta/CD19-depleted stem cell transplant. This TCR derives from a boy less than two years old who had a stem cell transplant for SCID, so the T cells may come from the graft donor. CDR3 sequence: CASGPRDRALWGYTF. CDR3 sequence (DNA): TGTGCCAGTGGACCCCGGGACAGGGCCCTCTGGGGCTACACCTTC.